This T cell receptor (beta chain) stems from a study of T cells in women clearing cervical HPV infection. Cervical HPV DNA detected by MY09/MY11 PCR, typed by dot-blot. The method was immunoSEQ multiplex PCR; TCRdb's version includes in-frame clones alone and lacks a portion of them. The sample table sets out under 45,000 clones. Notes on this clone: Antigen: not known. From the germline J gene comes the end of the CDR3, since the read stops 3 residues before it.

This CDR3 region has 14 residues. Germline V lookup: CDR1 DFQATT, CDR2 SNEGSKA (reference sequence). Germline trimming cut 6 bases from V and 5 bases from J; bases unmatched to any gene: 7. Findings and caveats of the study: Richness plus V gene abundances separated cases from controls with AUC around 0.8.

Sequenced material: blood buffy coat. The chain links TRBV20-1 to TRBJ2-5, with TRBD2 identical over 12 bases. This TCR derives from a woman between 18 and 70 years old with a cervical HPV16 infection that either progressed to CIN3+ or cleared (not recorded which). The CDR3 sequence: CSARPSGGAETQYF. The CDR3 DNA, read in part, is TGCAGTGCCCGTCCTAGCGGGGGGGCTGAGACC.